This TCR beta chain was captured in a study of T cell responses to AZD1222 COVID-19 vaccine. The CDR3 is 17 residues long. V lost 5 bases and J lost 4; bases outside the gene matches: 11. CDR1 and CDR2 (germline): LNHDA, SQIVND (reference sequence). Method: immunoSEQ multiplex PCR; TCRdb's copy keeps in-frame clones and lacks some. The sample comprises around 120,000 clones, 80% to 90% of which are singletons, and 2.4% rests with the top ten. Note on this clone: Its antigen is currently unknown.

Regarding the study as a whole: White British ancestry dominated among donors, who included more females, and clonal diversity was possibly underestimated. Spike regions recognized by vaccine-associated CD4 TCRs spanned the protein, led by 160-218 and 743-854. Reportedly, nearly half the spike-specific TCRs target unmutated variant regions.

This chain links TRBV19 with TRBJ1-3, with 10 bases that match TRBD1. Sequenced material: peripheral blood, taken on day 0 of AZD1222 vaccination. The source of this sequence is an adult in good health. The CDR3 bases are TGTGCCAGTAGTCCGGGGGACAGGGGAACGGCCGGAAACACCATATATTTT. This sequence encodes CASSPGDRGTAGNTIYF.